This T cell receptor beta chain was sequenced for a study of T cell repertoires in cytomegalovirus infection. Study at large: Used in the study were CMV epitopes, some recently identified and HLA-C-restricted, others well-studied and HLA-B-restricted. Public TCR beta signatures were indicative of both CMV infection and a matching HLA type.

Only a few counts were recorded for this clonotype. Its antigen is unidentified. Findings and limits, study-wide: Identification of carriers of CMV plus the relevant HLA was achieved through cumulative public TCR beta family frequency. HLA-C-restricted CMV-specific TCR beta clonotypes prevailed in the ex vivo response.

Germline V CDR1 and CDR2: MGHRA, YSYEKL. The CDR3 contains 16 residues. Trimming cost V 5 bases and J 4 bases, with 20 bases left between them. TCRdb re-called the reads through MiXCR, storing one row per CDR3 protein. This table holds about 330,000 distinct CDR3 sequences, roughly a third found once. This clonotype was obtained from a human donor in good health (CMV status not recorded). Some clones in this sample may be carry-over from other donors' samples. The chain carries TRBV4-1 and TRBJ1-1; TRBD1 is a possible D gene (6 bases). Sequenced here: cultured PBMCs, sampled from culture after CMV antigen stimulation. The CDR3 region is CASSAQGNRVTTEAFF. CDR3 sequence (DNA): TGCGCCAGCAGCGCCCAAGGAAACAGGGTTACCACTGAAGCTTTCTTT.